This TCR beta chain was identified in a study of cytomegalovirus exposure and HLA in healthy donors. Across the whole study: About 85 million unique TCR sequences came from HLA-typed donors in an early release. Findings and limits, study-wide: Available immune exposure information covered CMV serostatus only. Later genetic work tied a missense DCLRE1C variant to beta-chain V and J trimming.

The CDR3 totals 15 residues. PCR used 60 Vbeta primers and 13 Jbeta primers. Repertoires were generated with immunoSEQ multiplex PCR, while TCRdb's copy carries only in-frame clones and drops some. The sample has around 91,000 clones, around 80% seen once; the top ten hold approximately 4.8%. Regarding this clone: Its antigen is not known.

The TCR sequence derives from a male donor in good health and CMV-seropositive. Sequencing was carried out using PBMCs. The rearrangement uses TRBV21-1 and TRBJ2-5; the table gives TRBD2 as D, unverified against the DNA. TRBV21-1 is described as a pseudogene. The CDR3 region has the DNA TGTGCCAGCAGTAAACAGGGAGGTCTCGATCCTAGTTTGTACTTC. This translates into CASSKQGGLDPSLYF.